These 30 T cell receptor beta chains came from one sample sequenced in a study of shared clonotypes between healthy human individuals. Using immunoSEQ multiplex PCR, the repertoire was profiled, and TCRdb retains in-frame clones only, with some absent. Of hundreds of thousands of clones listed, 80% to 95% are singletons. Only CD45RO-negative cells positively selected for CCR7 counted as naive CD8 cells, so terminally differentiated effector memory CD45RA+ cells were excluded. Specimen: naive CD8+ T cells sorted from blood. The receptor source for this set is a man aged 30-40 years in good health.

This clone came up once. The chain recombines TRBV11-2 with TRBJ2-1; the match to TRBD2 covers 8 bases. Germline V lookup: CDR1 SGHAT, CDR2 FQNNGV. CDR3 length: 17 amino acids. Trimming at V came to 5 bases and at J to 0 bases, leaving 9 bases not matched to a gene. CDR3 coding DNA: TGTGCCAGCAGCGGCCTGGGCGGGGGGAGCTCCTACAATGAGCAGTTCTTC. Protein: CASSGLGGGSSYNEQFF.

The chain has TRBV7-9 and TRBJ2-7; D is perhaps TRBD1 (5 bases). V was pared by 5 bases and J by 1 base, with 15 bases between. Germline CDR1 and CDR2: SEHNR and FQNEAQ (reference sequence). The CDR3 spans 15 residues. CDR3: CASSGGQGLSYEQYF. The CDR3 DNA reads TGTGCCAGCAGCGGTGGGCAGGGTTTGTCCTACGAGCAGTACTTC.

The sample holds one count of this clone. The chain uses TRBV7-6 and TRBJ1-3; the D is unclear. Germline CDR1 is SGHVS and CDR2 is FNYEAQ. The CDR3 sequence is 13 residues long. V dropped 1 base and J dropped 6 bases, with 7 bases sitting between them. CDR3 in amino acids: CASSLGEANTIYF. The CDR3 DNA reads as TGTGCCAGCAGCTTAGGGGAGGCAAACACCATATATTTT.

CDR3 sequence (DNA): TGCAGCGTTGTTCCTGTCCGGGGACAGGGAAGATTCTCCTACGAGCAGTACTTC. Residues: CSVVPVRGQGRFSYEQYF. The chain carries TRBV29-1 and TRBJ2-7; TRBD1 matches at 9 bases. With 4 bases clipped from V and 0 bases from J, the junction kept 16 bases outside the gene matches. Germline CDR1 reads SQVTM; CDR2 reads ANQGSEA. This CDR3 comprises 18 residues.

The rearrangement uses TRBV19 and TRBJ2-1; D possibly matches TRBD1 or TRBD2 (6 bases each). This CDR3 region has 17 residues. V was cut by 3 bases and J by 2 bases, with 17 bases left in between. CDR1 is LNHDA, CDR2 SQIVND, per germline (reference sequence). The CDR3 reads CASSIISGGGPYNEQFF. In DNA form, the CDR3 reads TGTGCCAGTAGTATTATTAGCGGAGGGGGGCCCTACAATGAGCAGTTCTTC.

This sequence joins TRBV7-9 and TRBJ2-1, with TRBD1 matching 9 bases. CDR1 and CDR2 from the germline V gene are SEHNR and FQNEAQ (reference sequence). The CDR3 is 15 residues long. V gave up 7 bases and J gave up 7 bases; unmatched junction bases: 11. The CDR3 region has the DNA TGTGCCAGCACTGACCGGACAGGGGATTGGAATGAGCAGTTCTTC. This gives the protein CASTDRTGDWNEQFF.

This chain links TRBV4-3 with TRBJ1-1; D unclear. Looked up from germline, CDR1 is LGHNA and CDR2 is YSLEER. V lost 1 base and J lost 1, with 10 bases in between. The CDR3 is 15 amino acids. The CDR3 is CASSQAWSENTEAFF. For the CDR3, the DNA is TGCGCCAGCAGCCAAGCCTGGTCGGAGAACACTGAAGCTTTCTTT.

The CDR3 loop reads CASTLGGASYEQYF. Here the CDR3 DNA reads TGTGCCAGCACCTTGGGCGGGGCCTCCTACGAGCAGTACTTC. The chain employs TRBV11-2 and TRBJ2-7; D is perhaps TRBD2 (6 bases). Germline V gene data show CDR1 as SGHAT and CDR2 as FQNNGV. Deletions cut 7 bases from V and 0 bases from J, with 13 bases between. This CDR3 comprises 14 residues.

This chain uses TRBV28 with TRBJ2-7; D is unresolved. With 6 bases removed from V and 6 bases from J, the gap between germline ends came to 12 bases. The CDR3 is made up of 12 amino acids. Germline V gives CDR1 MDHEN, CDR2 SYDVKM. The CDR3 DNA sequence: TGTGCCAGCAGCGGCAGAGCCCTCGAGCAGTACTTC. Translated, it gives CASSGRALEQYF.

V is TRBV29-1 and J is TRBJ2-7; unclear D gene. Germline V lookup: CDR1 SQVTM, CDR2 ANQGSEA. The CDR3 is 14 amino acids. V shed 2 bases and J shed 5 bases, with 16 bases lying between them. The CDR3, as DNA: TGCAGCGTTGAATTCGCGTACTTCCACGACGAGCAGTACTTC. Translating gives CSVEFAYFHDEQYF.

The CDR3 nucleotides are TGTGCCAGCAGCCTCACAGGGGGCGCTGAGCAGTTCTTC. This codes for CASSLTGGAEQFF. V usage is TRBV27 and J usage is TRBJ2-1, with TRBD1 matching over 9 bases. The CDR3 is 13 residues long. The germline CDR1 and CDR2 sequences are MNHEY and SMNVEV (reference sequence). V lost 6 bases and J lost 9; bases outside the gene matches: 6.

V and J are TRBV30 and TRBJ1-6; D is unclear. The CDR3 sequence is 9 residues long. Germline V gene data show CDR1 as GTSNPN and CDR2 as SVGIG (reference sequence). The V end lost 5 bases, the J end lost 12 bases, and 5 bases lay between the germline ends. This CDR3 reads CAWGLPLHF. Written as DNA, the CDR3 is TGTGCCTGGGGCTTACCCCTCCACTTT.

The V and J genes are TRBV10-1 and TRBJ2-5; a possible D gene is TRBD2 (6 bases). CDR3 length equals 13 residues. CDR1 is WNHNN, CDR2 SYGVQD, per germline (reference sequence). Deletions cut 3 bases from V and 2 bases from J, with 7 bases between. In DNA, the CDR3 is TGCGCCAGCAGTGATAGCGGACAAGAGACCCAGTACTTC. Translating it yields CASSDSGQETQYF.

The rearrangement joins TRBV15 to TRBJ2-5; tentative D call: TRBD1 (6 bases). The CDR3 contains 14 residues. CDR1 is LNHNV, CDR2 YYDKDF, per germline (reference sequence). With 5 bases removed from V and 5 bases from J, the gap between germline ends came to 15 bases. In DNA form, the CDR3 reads TGTGCCACCAGCGACACAGGGCCATGGGAGACCCAGTACTTC. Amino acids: CATSDTGPWETQYF.

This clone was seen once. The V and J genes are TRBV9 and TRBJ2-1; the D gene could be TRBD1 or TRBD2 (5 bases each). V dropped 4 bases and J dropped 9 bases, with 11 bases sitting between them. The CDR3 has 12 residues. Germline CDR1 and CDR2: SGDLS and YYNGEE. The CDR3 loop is CASSLGTVEQFF. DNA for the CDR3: TGTGCCAGCAGCCTCGGGACGGTTGAGCAGTTCTTC.

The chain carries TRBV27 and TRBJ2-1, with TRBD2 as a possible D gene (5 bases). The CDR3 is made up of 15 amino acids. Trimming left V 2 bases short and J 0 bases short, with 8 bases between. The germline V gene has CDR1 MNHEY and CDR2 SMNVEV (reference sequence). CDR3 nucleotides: TGTGCCAGCAGTTTAGACGGGAACTCCTACAATGAGCAGTTCTTC. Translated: CASSLDGNSYNEQFF.

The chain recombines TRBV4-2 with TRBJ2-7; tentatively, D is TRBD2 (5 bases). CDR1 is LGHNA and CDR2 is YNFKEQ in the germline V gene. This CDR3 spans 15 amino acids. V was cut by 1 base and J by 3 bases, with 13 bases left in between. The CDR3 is CASSQALTGSYEQYF. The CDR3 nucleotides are TGTGCCAGCAGCCAAGCCCTAACGGGGAGCTACGAGCAGTACTTC.

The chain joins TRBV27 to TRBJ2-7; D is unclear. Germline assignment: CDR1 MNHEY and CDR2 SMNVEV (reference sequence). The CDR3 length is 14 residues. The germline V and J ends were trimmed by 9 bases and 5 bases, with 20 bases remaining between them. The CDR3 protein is CASSRFPAGDEQYF. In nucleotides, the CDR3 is TGTGCCAGTTCTAGATTCCCGGCTGGTGACGAGCAGTACTTC.

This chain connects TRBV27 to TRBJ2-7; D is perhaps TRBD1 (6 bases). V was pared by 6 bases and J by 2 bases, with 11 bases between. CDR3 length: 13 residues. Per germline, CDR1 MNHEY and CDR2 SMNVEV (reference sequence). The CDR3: CASSMDSPYEQYF. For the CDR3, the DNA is TGTGCCAGCAGCATGGACAGCCCCTACGAGCAGTACTTC.

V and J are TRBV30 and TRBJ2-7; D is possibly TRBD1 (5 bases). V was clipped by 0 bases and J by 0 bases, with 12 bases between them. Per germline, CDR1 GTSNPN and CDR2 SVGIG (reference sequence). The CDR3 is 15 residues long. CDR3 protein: CAWSVLTASSYEQYF. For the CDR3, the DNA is TGTGCCTGGAGTGTCCTGACAGCCAGCTCCTACGAGCAGTACTTC.

CDR3 DNA: TGCAGCGTTGACTTGGACCCGAACACCGGGGAGCTGTTTTTT. It yields the protein CSVDLDPNTGELFF. This chain joins TRBV29-1 and TRBJ2-2, with D uncertain. CDR1 SQVTM and CDR2 ANQGSEA come from the germline V gene. This CDR3 spans 14 amino acids. The V gene lost 3 bases and the J gene lost 0 bases, with 8 bases spanning the gap.

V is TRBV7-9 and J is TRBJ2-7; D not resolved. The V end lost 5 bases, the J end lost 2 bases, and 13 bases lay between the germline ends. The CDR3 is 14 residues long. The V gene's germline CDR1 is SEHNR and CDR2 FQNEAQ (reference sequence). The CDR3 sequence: CASSAVVHPYEQYF. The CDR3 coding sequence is TGTGCCAGCAGCGCAGTGGTCCATCCCTACGAGCAGTACTTC.

The CDR3 reads CSAIQLHDRAPYEQYF. Written as DNA, the CDR3 is TGCAGCGCTATACAACTACACGACAGGGCCCCCTACGAGCAGTACTTC. The chain has TRBV29-1 and TRBJ2-7; the match to TRBD1 covers 7 bases. The trim removed 7 bases at V and 2 bases at J, leaving 17 bases unmatched. Per germline, CDR1 SQVTM and CDR2 ANQGSEA. This CDR3 is 16 amino acids long.

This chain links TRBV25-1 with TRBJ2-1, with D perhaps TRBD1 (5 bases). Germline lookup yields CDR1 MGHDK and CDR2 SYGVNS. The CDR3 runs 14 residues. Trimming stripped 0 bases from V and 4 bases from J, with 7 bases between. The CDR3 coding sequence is TGTGCCAGCAGTGAATATGACAGTTACAATGAGCAGTTCTTC. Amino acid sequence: CASSEYDSYNEQFF.

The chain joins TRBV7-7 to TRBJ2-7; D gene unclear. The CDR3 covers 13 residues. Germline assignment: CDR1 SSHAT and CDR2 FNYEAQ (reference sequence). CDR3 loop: CASSDGATYEQYF. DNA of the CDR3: TGTGCTAGCTCCGACGGAGCGACCTACGAGCAGTACTTC.

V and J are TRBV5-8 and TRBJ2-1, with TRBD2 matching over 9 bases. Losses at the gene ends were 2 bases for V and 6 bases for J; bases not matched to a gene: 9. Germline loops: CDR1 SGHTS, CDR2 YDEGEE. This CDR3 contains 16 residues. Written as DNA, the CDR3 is TGTGCCAGCAGCTTCGTCGGGAGCGGGAGGTCCAATGAGCAGTTCTTC. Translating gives CASSFVGSGRSNEQFF. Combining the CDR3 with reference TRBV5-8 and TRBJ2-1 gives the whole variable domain EAGVTQSPTHLIKTRGQQATLRCSPISGHTSVYWYQQALGLGLQFLLWYDEGEERNRGNFPPRFSGRQFPNYSSELNVNALELEDSALYLCASSFVGSGRSNEQFFGPGTRLTVL.

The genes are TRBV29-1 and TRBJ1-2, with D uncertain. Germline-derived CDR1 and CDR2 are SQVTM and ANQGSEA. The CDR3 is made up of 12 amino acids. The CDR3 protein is CSGVIPSYGYTF. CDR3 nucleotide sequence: TGCAGTGGGGTCATTCCCTCCTATGGCTACACCTTC.

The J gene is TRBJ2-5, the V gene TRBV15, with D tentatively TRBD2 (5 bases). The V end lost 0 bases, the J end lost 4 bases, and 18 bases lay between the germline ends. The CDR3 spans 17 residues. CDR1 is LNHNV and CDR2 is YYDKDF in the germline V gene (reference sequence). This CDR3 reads CATSRDEMREFGETQYF. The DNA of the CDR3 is TGTGCCACCAGCAGAGACGAGATGAGGGAATTCGGAGAGACCCAGTACTTC. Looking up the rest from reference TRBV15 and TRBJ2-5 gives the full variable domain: DAMVIQNPRYQVTQFGKPVTLSCSQTLNHNVMYWYQQKSSQAPKLLFHYYDKDFNNEADTPDNFQSRRPNTSFCFLDIRSPGLGDTAMYLCATSRDEMREFGETQYFGPGTRLLVL.

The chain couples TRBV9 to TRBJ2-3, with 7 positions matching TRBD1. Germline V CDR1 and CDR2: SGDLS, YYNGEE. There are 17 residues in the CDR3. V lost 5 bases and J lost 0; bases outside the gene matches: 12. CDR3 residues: CASSNRQGRSSTDTQYF. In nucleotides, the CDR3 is TGTGCCAGCAGTAATCGACAGGGCAGGTCTAGCACAGATACGCAGTATTTT.

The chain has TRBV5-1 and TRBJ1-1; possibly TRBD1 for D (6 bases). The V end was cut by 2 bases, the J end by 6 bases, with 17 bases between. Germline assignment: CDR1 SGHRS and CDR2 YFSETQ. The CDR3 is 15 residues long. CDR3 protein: CASSFEGEGYAEAFF. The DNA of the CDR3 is TGCGCCAGCAGCTTCGAGGGGGAGGGTTACGCTGAAGCTTTCTTT.